The rows below give T cell receptor beta chains drawn from one sample of a study of cytomegalovirus exposure and HLA in healthy donors. Data came from immunoSEQ multiplex PCR; TCRdb stores just in-frame clones and leaves some out. The table lists tens of thousands of clones, roughly 89% of them singletons. Sequencing used PBMCs. The receptor source for this set is a woman between 18 and 30 years old in good health and CMV-seropositive. Each CDR3 is given with its conserved first and last residue. D genes are given only for firm matches. Clone size is not always given. Where it is, it says once, few, many or a class for expanded clones.

D	size	V	J	CDR3	DNA
TRBD2	.	TRBV10-3	TRBJ2-1	CAISETSGRVRFF	TGTGCCATCAGTGAGACTAGCGGGAGAGTGAGGTTCTTC
TRBD2	.	TRBV18	TRBJ2-7	CASSPLREGYEQYF	TGTGCCAGCTCACCACTCAGGGAGGGCTACGAGCAGTACTTC
TRBD1	.	TRBV19	TRBJ1-1	CASSMYGQGRTQAFF	TGTGCCAGTAGTATGTATGGACAGGGGCGGACCCAAGCTTTCTTT
TRBD1	once	TRBV15	TRBJ2-4	CATSRSQGAIIQYF	TGTGCCACCAGCAGGTCACAGGGGGCGATCATTCAGTACTTC
.	.	TRBV7-8	TRBJ2-2	CASSSPAGRGHTGELFF	TGTGCCAGCAGCTCCCCGGCGGGGCGGGGACACACCGGGGAGCTGTTTTTT
TRBD2	.	TRBV15	TRBJ2-3	CATSARLAHTDTQYF	TGTGCCACCAGCGCCCGACTAGCGCACACAGATACGCAGTATTTT
.	.	TRBV29-1	TRBJ1-1	CSVVGQGNTEAFF	TGCAGCGTTGTAGGCCAGGGGAACACTGAAGCTTTCTTT
.	.	TRBV19	TRBJ2-5	CASSIEPGNEEETQYF	TGTGCCAGTAGTATCGAGCCAGGGAACGAAGAAGAGACCCAGTACTTC
TRBD2	.	TRBV5-8	TRBJ2-5	CASSLGRLVQRDSETQYF	TGTGCCAGCAGCTTGGGCCGTTTGGTCCAGCGGGATAGTGAGACCCAGTACTTC
.	.	TRBV19	TRBJ1-1	CASSIDYMNTEAFF	TGTGCCAGTAGTATAGATTACATGAACACTGAAGCTTTCTTT
TRBD1	.	TRBV11-2	TRBJ1-2	CASSLSRDRGLGYTF	TGTGCCAGCAGCTTATCTCGGGACAGGGGGCTTGGCTACACCTTC
TRBD2	.	TRBV28	TRBJ2-1	CASSLSLAGTFNEQFF	TGTGCCAGCAGTTTAAGCCTAGCGGGTACCTTCAATGAGCAGTTCTTC
.	.	TRBV6-4	TRBJ2-1	CASSEDNSYNEQFF	TGTGCCAGCAGTGAGGACAACTCCTACAATGAGCAGTTCTTC
.	.	TRBV23-1	TRBJ2-1	CASSQSGTDRVGGNEQFF	TGCGCCAGCAGTCAATCGGGGACGGACAGGGTGGGGGGGAATGAGCAGTTCTTC
TRBD2	few	TRBV7-6	TRBJ2-7	CASSSAGGGGVEQYF	TGTGCCAGCAGCTCCGCTGGTGGGGGGGGAGTCGAGCAGTACTTC
.	.	TRBV28	TRBJ2-3	CASSPPGRVSTDTQYF	TGTGCCAGCAGCCCCCCCGGCCGGGTCAGCACAGATACGCAGTATTTT
.	.	TRBV10-2	TRBJ2-7	CASSESGQGVSEQYF	TGCGCCAGCAGTGAGAGCGGGCAGGGTGTTTCCGAGCAGTACTTC
TRBD2	.	TRBV18	TRBJ2-5	CASSPPAGAGGETQYF	TGTGCCAGCTCACCACCTGCGGGGGCGGGAGGAGAGACCCAGTACTTC
TRBD1	.	TRBV28	TRBJ1-2	CASSLQGAEGYTF	TGTGCCAGCAGTCTACAGGGGGCGGAGGGCTACACCTTC
TRBD2	.	TRBV7-9	TRBJ2-3	CASSLYPRRGGTDTQYF	TGTGCCAGCAGCTTATACCCCCGGCGGGGGGGCACAGATACGCAGTATTTT
TRBD1	.	TRBV4-2	TRBJ1-1	CASSQTGGAFF	TGTGCCAGCAGCCAAACAGGGGGAGCTTTCTTT
.	.	TRBV9	TRBJ1-2	CASSVQGGGYTF	TGTGCCAGCAGCGTCCAGGGCGGTGGCTACACCTTC
.	.	TRBV4-1	TRBJ1-2	CASSQVVASNYGYTF	TGCGCCAGCAGCCAAGTTGTGGCCTCAAACTATGGCTACACCTTC
TRBD1	.	TRBV6-4	TRBJ2-2	CASSDSGQGQTGELFF	TGTGCCAGCAGTGACTCCGGACAGGGTCAAACCGGGGAGCTGTTTTTT
TRBD2	.	TRBV7-2	TRBJ2-7	CASSLELAGTYEQYF	TGTGCCAGCAGCTTAGAGCTAGCGGGGACTTACGAGCAGTACTTC
.	once	TRBV9	TRBJ2-7	CASSVGVAESSYEQYF	TGTGCCAGCAGCGTAGGTGTAGCGGAAAGCTCCTACGAGCAGTACTTC
.	.	TRBV30	TRBJ2-1	CAWSTGWPTGGGEQFF	TGTGCCTGGAGTACAGGGTGGCCCACCGGAGGTGGTGAGCAGTTCTTC
.	.	TRBV6-1	TRBJ2-1	CASSFEPGFNEQFF	TGTGCCAGCAGTTTTGAACCGGGGTTCAATGAGCAGTTCTTC
TRBD2	.	TRBV14	TRBJ2-1	CASSQIGGLAGGEQFF	TGTGCCAGCAGCCAGATAGGGGGACTAGCGGGAGGTGAGCAGTTCTTC
.	.	TRBV5-6	TRBJ2-6	CASSLFGTTSSGANVLTF	TGTGCCAGCAGCTTATTTGGGACAACTAGCTCTGGGGCCAACGTCCTGACTTTC
TRBD1	.	TRBV18	TRBJ1-1	CASSPTGMNTEAFF	TGTGCCAGCTCACCGACAGGGATGAACACTGAAGCTTTCTTT
.	.	TRBV15	TRBJ2-3	CATSVTGRSTDTQYF	TGTGCCACCAGCGTAACAGGGCGGAGCACAGATACGCAGTATTTT
TRBD1	.	TRBV6-6	TRBJ2-3	CASSWTGGTDTQYF	TGTGCCAGCAGTTGGACAGGGGGTACAGATACGCAGTATTTT
.	.	TRBV18	TRBJ1-6	CASSPAGGSPLHF	TGTGCCAGCTCACCCGCCGGGGGTTCACCCCTCCACTTT
.	.	TRBV13	TRBJ2-3	CASSGRGSSNTDTQYF	TGTGCCAGCAGCGGACGGGGGTCCTCTAACACAGATACGCAGTATTTT
TRBD1	.	TRBV2	TRBJ2-7	CASRPSGGEYVEQYF	TGTGCCAGCAGACCCTCAGGGGGAGAGTATGTCGAGCAGTACTTC
TRBD1	.	TRBV28	TRBJ2-7	CASSSPADRAYEQYF	TGTGCCAGCAGCTCCCCCGCTGACAGGGCCTACGAGCAGTACTTC
.	.	TRBV7-8	TRBJ1-3	CASSALLSSGNTIYF	TGTGCCAGCAGCGCCCTTCTTAGCTCTGGAAACACCATATATTTT
.	.	TRBV19	TRBJ2-1	CASSSGTNEQFF	TGTGCCAGTAGTAGCGGGACCAATGAGCAGTTCTTC
.	.	TRBV4-1	TRBJ1-3	CASSQRWWGDSGNTIYF	TGCGCCAGCAGCCAAAGATGGTGGGGAGACTCTGGAAACACCATATATTTT
.	.	TRBV4-1	TRBJ2-7	CASSQVGGNSYEQYF	TGCGCCAGCAGCCAAGTCGGCGGGAACTCATACGAGCAGTACTTC
TRBD1	.	TRBV27	TRBJ2-1	CASIGGREIRHEQFF	TGTGCCAGCATAGGGGGCAGGGAGATTCGTCATGAGCAGTTCTTC
.	.	TRBV7-6	TRBJ2-1	CASSLGRDEQFF	TGTGCCAGCAGCTTGGGGCGCGATGAGCAGTTCTTC
.	.	TRBV27	TRBJ2-1	CASSLSLYRVNEQFF	TGTGCCAGCAGTTTATCTTTATACAGGGTTAATGAGCAGTTCTTC
.	few	TRBV30	TRBJ1-6	CAWSVLQGSSYNSPLHF	TGTGCCTGGAGTGTACTTCAGGGGTCCTCCTATAATTCACCCCTCCACTTT
TRBD2	.	TRBV5-4	TRBJ2-7	CASSFRGRSYEQYF	TGTGCCAGCAGCTTTCGCGGGAGGTCCTACGAGCAGTACTTC
.	.	TRBV5-1	TRBJ1-1	CASSLAGNTEAFF	TGCGCCAGCAGCTTGGCGGGGAACACTGAAGCTTTCTTT
TRBD2	.	TRBV6-1	TRBJ2-3	CASTGLAGSDTQYF	TGTGCCAGCACCGGCCTAGCGGGATCAGATACGCAGTATTTT
.	.	TRBV28	TRBJ2-4	CASMLGALKNIQYF	TGTGCCAGCATGCTGGGGGCACTAAAAAACATTCAGTACTTC
TRBD2	once	TRBV6-4	TRBJ2-1	CASSVLGGSRNEQFF	TGTGCCAGCAGTGTATTAGGCGGGAGTAGGAATGAGCAGTTCTTC
TRBD1	.	TRBV2	TRBJ2-1	CASSQGDEQFF	TGTGCCAGCAGTCAGGGGGATGAGCAGTTCTTC
TRBD2	.	TRBV10-3	TRBJ2-7	CAISESTSETYEQYF	TGTGCCATCAGTGAGTCTACTAGCGAGACCTACGAGCAGTACTTC